This T cell receptor (beta chain) is from a study of beta chain features in type 1 diabetes. Study results and caveats: TCRB CDR3s from Type 1 diabetes patients were moderately but significantly shorter in all four CD4+ subsets. The naive, central memory and Treg TCRB repertoires looked more alike in patients than they did in healthy donors.

The authors reverse transcribed all of the isolated RNA, so sequencing captured expressed TCRB transcripts. Sequenced by immunoSEQ multiplex PCR; TCRdb stores in-frame clones only, minus some. The sample includes hundreds of thousands of clones, roughly 11% of them seen just once. This clone came up a few times. What it binds is unknown. Every single donor gave one heparinised blood draw, and these averaged approximately 110 mL. The TCR comes from a woman aged 18-29 years in good health. Sequencing was performed on naive CD4+ T cells from blood.

The CDR3 loop is CSGVEDRYTDTQYF. As DNA, the CDR3 is TGCAGCGGCGTAGAAGACAGATACACAGATACGCAGTATTTT. The chain couples TRBV29-1 to TRBJ2-3; D might be TRBD1 (5 bases). CDR3 length: 14 amino acids. Germline CDR1 SQVTM, CDR2 ANQGSEA. V was pared by 7 bases and J by 2 bases, with 16 bases between.